This TCR beta chain was found in a study of cytomegalovirus exposure and HLA in healthy donors. Study observations and caveats: The authors later linked a missense DCLRE1C variant to TCR beta V- and J-gene trimming. Further analysis, carried out later, found HLA-associated TCR beta chains more clonally expanded than equally common other chains. 164 TCR beta chains were listed as cytomegalovirus-associated. CMV antigen specificity of three CMV-associated chains was confirmed in vitro.

The ends were cut back, 3 bases at V and 0 bases at J, with 9 bases in the middle. This CDR3 comprises 15 residues. Germline V gene sequence: CDR1 LNHDA, CDR2 SQIVND (reference sequence). PCR involved 60 Vbeta and 13 Jbeta primers. Clones were sequenced by immunoSEQ multiplex PCR, and TCRdb holds only the in-frame ones, with some missing. Among 150,000 to 200,000 clones listed, roughly 79% were seen once. Regarding this clone: Its antigen is undetermined.

The sample was PBMCs. The clonotype originates from a woman aged 40 to 49 in good health and CMV-seronegative. V is TRBV19 and J is TRBJ1-5; the D is unclear. This CDR3 reads CASSIVGLSNQPQHF. The CDR3 DNA reads TGTGCCAGTAGTATTGTGGGCCTTAGCAATCAGCCCCAGCATTTT.